Listed here are 18 T cell receptor beta chains from one sample, sequenced in a study of metastatic and nonmetastatic thyroid tumors. TCRdb redid the clone calls on the PCR reads using MiXCR. This table has about 6,200 clones, roughly 29% appearing once. Each patient came to thyroid surgery without any prior treatment (of any kind). Sequenced sample: adjacent normal tissue. The receptors stem from a female donor with papillary thyroid cancer or a benign thyroid nodule (not recorded which). Some clones in this sample may be carry-over from other donors' samples.

This rearrangement joins TRBV20-1 to TRBJ1-5; tentative D call: TRBD1 (6 bases). The CDR3 sequence is 14 residues long. With 2 bases removed from V and 3 bases from J, the gap between germline ends came to 11 bases. Germline CDR1 DFQATT, CDR2 SNEGSKA (reference sequence). The CDR3 sequence: CSARPPGANQPQHF. CDR3 in DNA: TGCAGTGCTAGACCTCCGGGGGCCAATCAGCCCCAGCATTTT.

This rearrangement joins TRBV7-9 to TRBJ1-3; unclear D gene. Trimming took off 4 bases at V and 4 bases at J, with 8 bases between the two ends. There are 13 residues in the CDR3. In germline, CDR1 is SEHNR, CDR2 FQNEAQ (reference sequence). This CDR3 reads CASSYDQGNTIYF. CDR3 in DNA: TGTGCCAGCAGCTACGACCAAGGAAACACCATATATTTT.

The rearrangement links TRBV2 to TRBJ2-4; 8 positions agree with TRBD1. Losses at the gene ends were 5 bases for V and 7 bases for J; bases not matched to a gene: 7. Germline CDR1 is SNHLY and CDR2 is FYNNEI. The CDR3 consists of 14 residues. The CDR3 loop reads CASSYFRGQNIQYF. The CDR3 bases are TGTGCCAGCAGTTACTTCAGGGGGCAGAACATTCAGTACTTC.

This clone was seen a few times. The genes are TRBV28 and TRBJ2-1; 7 bases line up with TRBD2. Trimming removed 4 bases from V and 3 bases from J; junction bases left unmatched: 15. The CDR3 sequence is 18 residues long. CDR1 and CDR2 (germline): MDHEN, SYDVKM. The CDR3 region has the DNA TGTGCCAGCAGTTCCCCATTGGCGGGAGCCACGTACTACAATGAGCAGTTCTTC. Its protein product is CASSSPLAGATYYNEQFF.

The chain links TRBV12-3 or TRBV12-4 to TRBJ1-5; D is possibly TRBD1 (5 bases). The ends were cut back, 5 bases at V and 4 bases at J, with 9 bases in the middle. The CDR3 runs 13 residues. CDR3 protein: CASSLKGNQPQHF. CDR3 DNA sequence: TGTGCCAGCAGTCTGAAGGGGAATCAGCCCCAGCATTTT.

The chain joins TRBV7-9 to TRBJ1-2; tentatively, D is TRBD1 (6 bases). Between the trimmed V and J ends, which lost 5 bases and 8 bases, there was a span of 12 bases. The CDR3 sequence is 12 residues long. Looked up from germline, CDR1 is SEHNR and CDR2 is FQNEAQ (reference sequence). CDR3 sequence: CASSPQGEGYTF. CDR3 coding DNA: TGTGCCAGCAGCCCACAGGGTGAGGGCTACACCTTC.

In this sample, this clone turned up a few times. The V and J genes are TRBV6-5 and TRBJ2-6; 10 nucleotides align to TRBD2. The length of the CDR3 is 18 residues. After removal of 0 bases from V and 2 bases from J, the junction contained 4 bases not matched to a gene. Germline V gene sequence: CDR1 MNHEY, CDR2 SVGAGI. CDR3 bases: TGTGCCAGCAGTTACTCTGGTCTAGCGGGGGCTGGGGCCAACGTCCTGACTTTC. It is translated as CASSYSGLAGAGANVLTF.

This clone has more than one count but fewer than ten. The chain uses TRBV27 and TRBJ2-7, with a possible D match to TRBD1 (7 bases). Germline assignment: CDR1 MNHEY and CDR2 SMNVEV (reference sequence). This CDR3 contains 15 residues. Trimming cost V 5 bases and J 3 bases, with 17 bases left between them. The CDR3 loop reads CASSLVTGRNYEQYF. CDR3 in DNA: TGTGCCAGCAGTCTCGTGACAGGGAGGAACTACGAGCAGTACTTC.

The V call is TRBV12-3 or TRBV12-4, the J call TRBJ2-5; 10 nucleotides align to TRBD2. The J call may be wrong; the DNA end is better matched by TRBJ2-1. This CDR3 comprises 17 residues. The CDR3 bases are TGTGCCAGCAGTTTAGCAGACCGACTAGCGGGTTACAATGAGCAGTTCTTC. This encodes CASSLADRLAGYNEQFF.

This rearrangement joins TRBV5-1 to TRBJ1-2, with D possibly TRBD1 on 5 matching bases. The V gene's germline CDR1 is SGHRS and CDR2 YFSETQ. This CDR3 is 15 amino acids long. The V end was cut by 3 bases, the J end by 0 bases, with 12 bases between. The CDR3 nucleotides read TGCGCCAGCAGCTACTCCGGGACCACTAACTATGGCTACACCTTC. It yields the protein CASSYSGTTNYGYTF. Looking up the rest from reference TRBV5-1 and TRBJ1-2 gives the full variable domain: KAGVTQTPRYLIKTRGQQVTLSCSPISGHRSVSWYQQTPGQGLQFLFEYFSETQRNKGNFPGRFSGRQFSNSRSEMNVSTLELGDSALYLCASSYSGTTNYGYTFGSGTRLTVV.

This rearrangement joins TRBV19 to TRBJ1-1; 12 nucleotides align to TRBD1. From germline, CDR1 is LNHDA and CDR2 SQIVND (reference sequence). V lost 6 bases, J lost 3 bases, and 11 bases stayed unmatched. CDR3 length: 17 amino acids. The CDR3 loop reads CASRTRDRGQVDTEAFF. The CDR3 DNA sequence: TGTGCCAGTAGGACCCGGGACAGGGGGCAGGTGGACACTGAAGCTTTCTTT.

Points on this clone: At one end, the junction sequence differs from germline, possibly due to a read error. Within the sample, other DNA sequences also encode this same CDR3. The genes are TRBV6-2 or TRBV6-3 and TRBJ2-2; 9 bases fit TRBD1. The CDR3 contains 14 residues. The V gene's germline CDR1 is MNHEY and CDR2 SVGEGT. DNA of the CDR3: TGTGCCAGCAGTCCGGGGACAGGGCTGCTGGAGCTTTTTTTT. Protein: CASSPGTGLLELFF.

This clone was found once. The chain employs TRBV11-3 and TRBJ1-1; no clear D gene. The CDR3 totals 13 residues. Per the germline V gene, CDR1 is SGHNT and CDR2 is YENEEA. V was shortened by 8 bases and J by 4 bases, with 14 bases between the two germline ends. CDR3 coding DNA: TGTGCCAGCTCCCGAGGGCCGGCCACTGAAGCTTTCTTT. Translation gives CASSRGPATEAFF.

This clone came up a few times. Here the CDR3 reads CSARDYLAGLDNEQFF. CDR3 DNA: TGCAGTGCTAGAGATTACCTAGCGGGACTGGACAATGAGCAGTTCTTC. The chain joins TRBV20-1 to TRBJ2-1; TRBD2 matches at 9 bases. The ends lost 0 bases at V and 5 bases at J; junction bases unmatched: 8. Germline V lookup: CDR1 DFQATT, CDR2 SNEGSKA (reference sequence). The CDR3 is made up of 16 amino acids.

The chain combines TRBV6-5 with TRBJ2-7, with TRBD2 matching 7 bases. J was trimmed by 3 bases and V by 2 bases; bases with no gene match: 4. This CDR3 is 14 amino acids long. Per the germline V gene, CDR1 is MNHEY and CDR2 is SVGAGI. The CDR3 coding sequence is TGTGCCAGCAGTTACGGGGGGGAATTCTACGAGCAGTACTTC. The encoded protein is CASSYGGEFYEQYF.

This clone has just a few counts. This chain joins TRBV27 and TRBJ1-2, with D hard to call. The germline V gene has CDR1 MNHEY and CDR2 SMNVEV (reference sequence). V dropped 5 bases and J dropped 2 bases, with 18 bases sitting between them. CDR3 length: 16 residues. This CDR3 is CASSPEEPSLNYGYTF. The CDR3 coding sequence is TGTGCCAGCAGTCCAGAGGAACCCAGTCTCAACTATGGCTACACCTTC.

The J gene is TRBJ2-2, the V gene TRBV6-1, with TRBD2 matching 13 bases. Germline V lookup: CDR1 MNHNS, CDR2 SASEGT. The CDR3 has 16 residues. The V gene end was trimmed by 6 bases and the J gene end by 5 bases; junction bases not matched to a gene: 6. The CDR3 protein is CASRGLAGVRTGELFF. CDR3 nucleotides: TGTGCCAGCAGAGGACTAGCGGGAGTGAGAACCGGGGAGCTGTTTTTT.

The CDR3, as DNA: TGTGCCAGCAGCTTAGGGACTAGCGGGGGTCACGATACGCAGTATTTT. This translates into CASSLGTSGGHDTQYF. The chain employs TRBV11-2 and TRBJ2-3, with 13 bases aligning to TRBD2. With V trimmed by 1 base and J by 6 bases, 4 bases remained unmatched. The germline V gene has CDR1 SGHAT and CDR2 FQNNGV. The CDR3 is 16 amino acids.